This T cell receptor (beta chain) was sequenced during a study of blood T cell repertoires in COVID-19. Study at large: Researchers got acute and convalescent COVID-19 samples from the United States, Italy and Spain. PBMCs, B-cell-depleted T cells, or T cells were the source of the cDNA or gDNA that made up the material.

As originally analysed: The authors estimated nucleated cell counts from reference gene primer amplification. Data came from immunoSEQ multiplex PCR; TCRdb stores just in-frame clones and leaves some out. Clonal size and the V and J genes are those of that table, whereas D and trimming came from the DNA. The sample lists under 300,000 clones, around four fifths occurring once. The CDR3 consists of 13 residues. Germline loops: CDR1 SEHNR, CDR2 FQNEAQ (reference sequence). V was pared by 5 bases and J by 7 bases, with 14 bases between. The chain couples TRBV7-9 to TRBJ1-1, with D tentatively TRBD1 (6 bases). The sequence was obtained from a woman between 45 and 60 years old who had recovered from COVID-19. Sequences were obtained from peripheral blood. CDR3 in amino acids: CASSPNTGNEAFF. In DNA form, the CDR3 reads TGTGCCAGCAGCCCAAACACAGGGAATGAAGCTTTCTTT.